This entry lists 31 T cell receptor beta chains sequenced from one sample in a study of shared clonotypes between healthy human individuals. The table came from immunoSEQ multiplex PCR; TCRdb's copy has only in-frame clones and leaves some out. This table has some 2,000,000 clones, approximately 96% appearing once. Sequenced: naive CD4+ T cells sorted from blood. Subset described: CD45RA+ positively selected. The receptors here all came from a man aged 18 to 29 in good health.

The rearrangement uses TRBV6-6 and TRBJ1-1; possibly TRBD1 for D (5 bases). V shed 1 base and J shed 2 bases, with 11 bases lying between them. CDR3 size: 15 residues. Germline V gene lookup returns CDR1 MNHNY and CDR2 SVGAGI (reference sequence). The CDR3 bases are TGTGCCAGCAGTTACTGGGGCCCCTCAAACACTGAAGCTTTCTTT. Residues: CASSYWGPSNTEAFF.

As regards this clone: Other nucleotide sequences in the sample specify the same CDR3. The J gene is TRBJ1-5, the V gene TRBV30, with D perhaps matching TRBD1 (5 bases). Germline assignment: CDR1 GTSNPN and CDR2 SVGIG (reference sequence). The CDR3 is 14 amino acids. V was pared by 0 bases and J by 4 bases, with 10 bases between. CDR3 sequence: CAWSVGQGNQPQHF. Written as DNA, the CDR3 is TGTGCCTGGAGTGTAGGGCAGGGAAATCAGCCCCAGCATTTT.

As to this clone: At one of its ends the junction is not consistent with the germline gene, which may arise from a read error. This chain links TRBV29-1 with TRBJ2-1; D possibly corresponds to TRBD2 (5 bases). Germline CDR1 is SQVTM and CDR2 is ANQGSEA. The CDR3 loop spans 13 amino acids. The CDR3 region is CSVRVASYNEQFF. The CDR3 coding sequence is TGCAGCGTTCGGGTAGCGAGTTACAATGAACAGTTCTTC.

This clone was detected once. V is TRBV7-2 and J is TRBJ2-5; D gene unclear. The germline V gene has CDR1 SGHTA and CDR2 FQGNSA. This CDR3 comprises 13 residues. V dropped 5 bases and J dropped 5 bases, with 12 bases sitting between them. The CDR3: CASSLELRETQYF. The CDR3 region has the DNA TGTGCCAGCAGCCTCGAGTTACGGGAGACCCAGTACTTC.

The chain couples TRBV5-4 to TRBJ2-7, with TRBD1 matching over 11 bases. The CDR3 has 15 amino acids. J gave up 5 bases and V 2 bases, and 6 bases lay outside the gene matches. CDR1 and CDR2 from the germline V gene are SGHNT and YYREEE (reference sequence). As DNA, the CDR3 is TGTGCCAGCAGCTTTTATGGACAGGGGGCGAACGAGCAGTACTTC. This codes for CASSFYGQGANEQYF.

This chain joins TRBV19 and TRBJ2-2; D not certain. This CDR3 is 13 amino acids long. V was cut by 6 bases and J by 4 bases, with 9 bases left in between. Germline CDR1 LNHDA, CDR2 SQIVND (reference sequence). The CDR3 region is CASRTVGTGELFF. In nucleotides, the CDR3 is TGTGCCAGTAGGACCGTTGGCACCGGGGAGCTGTTTTTT.

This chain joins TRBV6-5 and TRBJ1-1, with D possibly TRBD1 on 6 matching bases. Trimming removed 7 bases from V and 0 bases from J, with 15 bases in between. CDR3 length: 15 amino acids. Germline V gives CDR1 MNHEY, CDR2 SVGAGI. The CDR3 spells CASTRNRDMNTEAFF. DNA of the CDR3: TGTGCCAGCACTCGGAACAGGGATATGAACACTGAAGCTTTCTTT.

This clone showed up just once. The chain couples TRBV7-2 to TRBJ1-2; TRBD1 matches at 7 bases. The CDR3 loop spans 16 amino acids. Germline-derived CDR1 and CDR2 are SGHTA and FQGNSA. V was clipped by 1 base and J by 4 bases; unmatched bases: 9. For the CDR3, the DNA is TGTGCCAGCAGCTTAGTGGGGACAGAGGTTAGCTATGGCTACACCTTC. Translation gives CASSLVGTEVSYGYTF.

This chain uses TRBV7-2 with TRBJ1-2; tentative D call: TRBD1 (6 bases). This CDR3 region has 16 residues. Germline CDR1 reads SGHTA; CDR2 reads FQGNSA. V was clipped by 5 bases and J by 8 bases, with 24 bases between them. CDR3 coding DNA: TGTGCCAGCAGCGAGGTTGACAGGTCACCACGGAGAGGCTACACCTTC. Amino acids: CASSEVDRSPRRGYTF.

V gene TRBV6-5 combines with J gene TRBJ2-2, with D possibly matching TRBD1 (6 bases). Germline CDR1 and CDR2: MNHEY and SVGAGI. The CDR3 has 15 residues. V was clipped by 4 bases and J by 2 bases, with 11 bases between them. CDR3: CASSWGTPNTGELFF. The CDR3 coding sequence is TGTGCCAGCAGTTGGGGGACACCCAACACCGGGGAGCTGTTTTTT.

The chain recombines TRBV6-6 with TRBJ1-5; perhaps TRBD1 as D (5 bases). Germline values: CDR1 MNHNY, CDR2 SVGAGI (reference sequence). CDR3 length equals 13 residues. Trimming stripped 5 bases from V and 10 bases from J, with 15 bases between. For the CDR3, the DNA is TGTGCCAGCAGTGGGGGACCGATCAGACCCCAGCATTTT. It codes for CASSGGPIRPQHF.

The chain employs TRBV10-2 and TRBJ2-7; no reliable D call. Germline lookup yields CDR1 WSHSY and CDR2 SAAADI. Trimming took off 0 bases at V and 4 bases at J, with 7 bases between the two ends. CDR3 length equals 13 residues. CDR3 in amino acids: CASSESASYEQYF. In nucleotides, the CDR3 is TGCGCCAGCAGTGAGTCGGCTTCATACGAGCAGTACTTC.

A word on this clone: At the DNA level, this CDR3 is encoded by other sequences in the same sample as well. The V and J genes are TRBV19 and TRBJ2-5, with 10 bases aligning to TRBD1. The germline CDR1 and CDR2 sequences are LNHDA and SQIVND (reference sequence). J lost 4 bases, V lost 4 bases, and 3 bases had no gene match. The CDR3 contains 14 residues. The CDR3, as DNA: TGTGCCAGTAGTACGACAGGGGGCGGAGAGACCCAGTACTTC. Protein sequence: CASSTTGGGETQYF.

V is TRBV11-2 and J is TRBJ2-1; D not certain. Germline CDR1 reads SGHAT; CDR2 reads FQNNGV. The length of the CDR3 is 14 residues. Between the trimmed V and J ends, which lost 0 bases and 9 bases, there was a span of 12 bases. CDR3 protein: CASSLDRGRSEQFF. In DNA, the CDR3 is TGTGCCAGCAGCTTAGATCGAGGCAGATCTGAGCAGTTCTTC.

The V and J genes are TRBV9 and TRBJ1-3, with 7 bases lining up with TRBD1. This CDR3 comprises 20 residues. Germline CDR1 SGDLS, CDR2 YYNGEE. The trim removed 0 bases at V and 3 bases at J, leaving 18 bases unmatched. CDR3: CASSVGKIGWRGPNGNTIYF. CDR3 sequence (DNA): TGTGCCAGCAGCGTAGGGAAGATTGGGTGGAGGGGGCCTAATGGAAACACCATATATTTT.

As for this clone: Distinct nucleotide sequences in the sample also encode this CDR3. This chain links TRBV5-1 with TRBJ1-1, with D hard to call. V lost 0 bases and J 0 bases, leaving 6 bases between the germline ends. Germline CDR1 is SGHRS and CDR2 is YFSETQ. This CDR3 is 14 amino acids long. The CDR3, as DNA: TGCGCCAGCAGCTTGGAGGGCCTGAACACTGAAGCTTTCTTT. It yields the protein CASSLEGLNTEAFF.

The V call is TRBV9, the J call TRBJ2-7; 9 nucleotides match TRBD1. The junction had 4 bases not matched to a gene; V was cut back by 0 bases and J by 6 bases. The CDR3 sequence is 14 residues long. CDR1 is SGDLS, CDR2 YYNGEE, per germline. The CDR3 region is CASSVDDRGSEQYF. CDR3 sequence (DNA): TGTGCCAGCAGCGTAGATGACAGGGGGAGCGAGCAGTACTTC.

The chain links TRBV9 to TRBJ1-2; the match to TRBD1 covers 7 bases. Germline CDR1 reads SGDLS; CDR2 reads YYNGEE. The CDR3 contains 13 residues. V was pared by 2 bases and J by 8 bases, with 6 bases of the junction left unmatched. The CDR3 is CASSVTGWDGYTF. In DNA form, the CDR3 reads TGTGCCAGCAGCGTGACAGGGTGGGACGGCTACACCTTC. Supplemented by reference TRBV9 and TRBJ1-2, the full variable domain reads DSGVTQTPKHLITATGQRVTLRCSPRSGDLSVYWYQQSLDQGLQFLIQYYNGEERAKGNILERFSAQQFPDLHSELNLSSLELGDSALYFCASSVTGWDGYTFGSGTRLTVV.

CDR3 in DNA: TGCGCCAGCAGCCAAGAGGGGGGCCGGGCAGATACGCAGTATTTT. As protein: CASSQEGGRADTQYF. The chain is built from TRBV4-1 and TRBJ2-3; either TRBD1 or TRBD2 may supply D (6 bases each). Germline lookup yields CDR1 MGHRA and CDR2 YSYEKL. V lost 0 bases to trimming and J lost 4 bases, with 11 bases between them. The CDR3 has 15 amino acids.

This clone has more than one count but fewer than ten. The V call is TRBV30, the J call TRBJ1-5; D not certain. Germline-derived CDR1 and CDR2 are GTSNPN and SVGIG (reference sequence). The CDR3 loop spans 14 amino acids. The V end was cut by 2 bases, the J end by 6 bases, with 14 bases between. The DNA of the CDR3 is TGTGCCTGGAGTCTAGGGCAACAGATTCAGCCCCAGCATTTT. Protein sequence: CAWSLGQQIQPQHF.

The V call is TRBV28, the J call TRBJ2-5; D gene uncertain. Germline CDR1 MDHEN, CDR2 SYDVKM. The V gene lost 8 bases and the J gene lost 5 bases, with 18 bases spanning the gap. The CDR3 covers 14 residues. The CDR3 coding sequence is TGTGCCAGCCACACTGCCGGTTTTTTTGAGACCCAGTACTTC. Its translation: CASHTAGFFETQYF.

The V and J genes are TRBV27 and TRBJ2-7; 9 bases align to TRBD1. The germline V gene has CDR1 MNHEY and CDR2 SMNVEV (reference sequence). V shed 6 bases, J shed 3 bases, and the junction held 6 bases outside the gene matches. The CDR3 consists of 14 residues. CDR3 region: CASSPDRGIYEQYF. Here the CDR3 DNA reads TGTGCCAGCAGCCCGGACAGGGGTATCTACGAGCAGTACTTC.

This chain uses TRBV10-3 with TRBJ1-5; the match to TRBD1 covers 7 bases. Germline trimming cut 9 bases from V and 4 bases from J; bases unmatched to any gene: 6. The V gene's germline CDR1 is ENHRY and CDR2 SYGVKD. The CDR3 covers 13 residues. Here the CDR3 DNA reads TGTGCCATTAACCGGGACAGAAATCAGCCCCAGCATTTT. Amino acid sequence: CAINRDRNQPQHF.

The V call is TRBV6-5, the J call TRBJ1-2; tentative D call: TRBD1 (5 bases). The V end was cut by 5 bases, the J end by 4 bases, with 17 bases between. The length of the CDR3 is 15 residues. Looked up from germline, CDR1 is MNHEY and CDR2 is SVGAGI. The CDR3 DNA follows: TGTGCCAGCAGTGCCCCGGACATTGCGCCCTATGGCTACACCTTC. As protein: CASSAPDIAPYGYTF.

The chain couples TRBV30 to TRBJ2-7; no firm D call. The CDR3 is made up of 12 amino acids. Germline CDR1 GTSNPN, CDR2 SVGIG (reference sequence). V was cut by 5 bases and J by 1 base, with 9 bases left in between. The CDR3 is CAWGLSSYEQYF. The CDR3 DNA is TGTGCCTGGGGTCTCTCTTCCTACGAGCAGTACTTC.

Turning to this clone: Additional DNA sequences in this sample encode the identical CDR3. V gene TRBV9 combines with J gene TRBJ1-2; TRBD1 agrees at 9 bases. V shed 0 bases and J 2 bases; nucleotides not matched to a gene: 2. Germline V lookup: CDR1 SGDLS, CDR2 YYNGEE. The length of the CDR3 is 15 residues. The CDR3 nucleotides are TGTGCCAGCAGCGTAGAGGGACAGGGAAACTATGGCTACACCTTC. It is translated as CASSVEGQGNYGYTF. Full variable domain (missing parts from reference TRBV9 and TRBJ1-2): DSGVTQTPKHLITATGQRVTLRCSPRSGDLSVYWYQQSLDQGLQFLIQYYNGEERAKGNILERFSAQQFPDLHSELNLSSLELGDSALYFCASSVEGQGNYGYTFGSGTRLTVV.

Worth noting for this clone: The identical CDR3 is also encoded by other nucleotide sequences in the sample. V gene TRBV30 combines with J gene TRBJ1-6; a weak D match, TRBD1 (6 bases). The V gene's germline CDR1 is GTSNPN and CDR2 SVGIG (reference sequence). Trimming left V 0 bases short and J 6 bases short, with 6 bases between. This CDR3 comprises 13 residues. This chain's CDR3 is CAWSVQGNSPLHF. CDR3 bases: TGTGCCTGGAGTGTACAGGGTAATTCACCCCTCCACTTT.

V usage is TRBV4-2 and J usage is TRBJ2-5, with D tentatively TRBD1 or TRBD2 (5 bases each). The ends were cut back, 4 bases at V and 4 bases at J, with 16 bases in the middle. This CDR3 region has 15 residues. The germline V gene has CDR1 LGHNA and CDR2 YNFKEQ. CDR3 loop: CASSREGPPGETQYF. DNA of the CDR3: TGTGCCAGCAGCCGAGAGGGACCGCCGGGAGAGACCCAGTACTTC.

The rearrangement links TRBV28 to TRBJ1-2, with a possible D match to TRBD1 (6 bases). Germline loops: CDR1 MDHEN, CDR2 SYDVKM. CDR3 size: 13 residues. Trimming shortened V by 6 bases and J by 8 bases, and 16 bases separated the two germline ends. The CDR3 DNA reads TGTGCCAGCAGCCTAAACAGGGCGAAGGGCTACACCTTC. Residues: CASSLNRAKGYTF.

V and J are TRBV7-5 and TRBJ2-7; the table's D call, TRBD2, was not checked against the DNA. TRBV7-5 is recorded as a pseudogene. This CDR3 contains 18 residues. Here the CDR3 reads CARSLGLAGEPHIYEQYF. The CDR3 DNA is TGTGCCAGAAGCTTAGGTCTAGCGGGAGAACCGCATATCTACGAGCAGTACTTC.

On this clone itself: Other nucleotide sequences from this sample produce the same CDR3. CDR3 coding DNA: TGTGCCTGGAGTGTTAGGGAGACCCAGTACTTC. Protein product: CAWSVRETQYF. This chain connects TRBV30 to TRBJ2-5; D not certain. From germline, CDR1 is GTSNPN and CDR2 SVGIG (reference sequence). Deletions cut 0 bases from V and 5 bases from J, with 4 bases between. The CDR3 spans 11 residues.